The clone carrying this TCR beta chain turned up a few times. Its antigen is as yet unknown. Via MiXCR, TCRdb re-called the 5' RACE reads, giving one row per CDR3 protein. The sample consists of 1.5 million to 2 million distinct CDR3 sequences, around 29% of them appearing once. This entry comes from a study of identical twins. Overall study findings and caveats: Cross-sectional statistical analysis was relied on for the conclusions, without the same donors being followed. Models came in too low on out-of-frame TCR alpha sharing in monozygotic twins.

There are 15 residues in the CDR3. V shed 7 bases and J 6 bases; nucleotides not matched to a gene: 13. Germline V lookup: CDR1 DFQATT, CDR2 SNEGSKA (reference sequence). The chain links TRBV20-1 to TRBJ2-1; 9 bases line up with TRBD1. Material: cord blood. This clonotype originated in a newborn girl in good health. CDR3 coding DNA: TGCAGTGGCGGAGAGGTCGCGACAGGGGGCAATGAGCAGTTCTTC. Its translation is CSGGEVATGGNEQFF.